Here is one TCR beta chain with its context. V trimming: 0 bases; J trimming: 6 bases; junction bases outside the gene matches: 2. The CDR3 has 15 residues. Germline-derived CDR1 and CDR2 are LGHNA and YNFKEQ. This sample is drawn from a study of blood T cell repertoires in COVID-19. Enrolled during active infection, Seattle patients were then followed longitudinally. Per the study methods: How many nucleated cells were present was estimated from reference gene primer amplification. Sequencing was performed with immunoSEQ multiplex PCR; in TCRdb, only in-frame clones are kept and a portion is missing. That table is the source of V, J and clone size, and D and trimming were worked out from the DNA. The sample includes about 270,000 clones, around nine tenths of them seen just once.

This TCR came from a woman in her 70s with COVID-19, enrolled during active disease. Sequencing was carried out using peripheral blood. The J gene is TRBJ2-5, the V gene TRBV4-2, with TRBD2 matching 12 bases. CDR3 in amino acids: CASSQELAGGKTQYF. The CDR3 nucleotides are TGTGCCAGCAGCCAAGAACTAGCGGGGGGAAAGACCCAGTACTTC.